The source of this T cell receptor (beta chain) is a study of cytomegalovirus exposure and HLA in healthy donors. The PCR ran on 60 Vbeta and 13 Jbeta primers. Repertoires were generated with immunoSEQ multiplex PCR, while TCRdb's copy carries only in-frame clones and drops some. The sample lists about 150,000 clones; around four fifths were seen once. This CDR3 comprises 13 residues. V was pared by 4 bases and J by 4 bases, with 11 bases between. From germline, CDR1 is SGDLS and CDR2 YYNGEE. The source material was PBMCs. This clonotype was obtained from a boy between 2 and 10 years old in good health and CMV-seronegative. The rearrangement joins TRBV9 to TRBJ1-1, with D maybe TRBD1 (5 bases). In DNA, the CDR3 is TGTGCCAGCAGCAGCGGGGGGGGCACTGAAGCTTTCTTT. It specifies CASSSGGGTEAFF. The entire variable domain, with the rest obtained from reference TRBV9 and TRBJ1-1, is as follows: DSGVTQTPKHLITATGQRVTLRCSPRSGDLSVYWYQQSLDQGLQFLIQYYNGEERAKGNILERFSAQQFPDLHSELNLSSLELGDSALYFCASSSGGGTEAFFGQGTRLTVV.